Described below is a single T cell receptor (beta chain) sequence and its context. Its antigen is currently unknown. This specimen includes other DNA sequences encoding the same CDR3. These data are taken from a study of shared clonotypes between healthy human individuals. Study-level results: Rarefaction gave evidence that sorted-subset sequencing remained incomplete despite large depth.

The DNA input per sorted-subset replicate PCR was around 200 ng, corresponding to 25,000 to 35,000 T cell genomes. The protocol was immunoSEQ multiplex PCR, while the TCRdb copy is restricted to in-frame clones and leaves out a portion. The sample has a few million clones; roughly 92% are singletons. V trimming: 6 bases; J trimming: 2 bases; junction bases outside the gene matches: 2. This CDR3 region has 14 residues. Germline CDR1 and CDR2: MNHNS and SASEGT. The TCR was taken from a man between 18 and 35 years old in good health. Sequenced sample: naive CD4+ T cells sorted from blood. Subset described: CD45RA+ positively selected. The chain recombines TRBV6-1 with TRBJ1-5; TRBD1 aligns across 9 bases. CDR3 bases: TGTGCCAGCAGCCGGACAGGGGGCAATCAGCCCCAGCATTTT. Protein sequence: CASSRTGGNQPQHF.